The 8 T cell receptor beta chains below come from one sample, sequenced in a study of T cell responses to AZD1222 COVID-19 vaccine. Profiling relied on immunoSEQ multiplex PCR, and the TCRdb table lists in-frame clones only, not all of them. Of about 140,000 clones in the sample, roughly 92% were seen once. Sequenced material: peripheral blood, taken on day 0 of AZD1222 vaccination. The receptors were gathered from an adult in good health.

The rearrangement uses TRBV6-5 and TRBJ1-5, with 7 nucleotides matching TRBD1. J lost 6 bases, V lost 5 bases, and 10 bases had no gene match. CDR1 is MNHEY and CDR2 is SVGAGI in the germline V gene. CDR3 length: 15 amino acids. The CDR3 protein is CASSRIMTGSQPQHF. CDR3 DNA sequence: TGTGCCAGCAGTCGGATAATGACAGGGTCTCAGCCCCAGCATTTT.

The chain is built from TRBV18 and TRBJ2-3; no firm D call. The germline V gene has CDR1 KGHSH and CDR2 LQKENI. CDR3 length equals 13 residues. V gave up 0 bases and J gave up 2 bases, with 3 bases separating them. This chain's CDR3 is CASSPPATDTQYF. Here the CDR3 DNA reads TGTGCCAGCTCACCACCGGCCACAGATACGCAGTATTTT.

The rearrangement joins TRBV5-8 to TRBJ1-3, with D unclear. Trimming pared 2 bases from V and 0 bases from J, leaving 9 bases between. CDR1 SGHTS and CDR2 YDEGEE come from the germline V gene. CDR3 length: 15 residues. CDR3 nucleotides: TGTGCCAGCAGCTTAGTTTCGTACTCTGGAAACACCATATATTTT. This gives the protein CASSLVSYSGNTIYF.

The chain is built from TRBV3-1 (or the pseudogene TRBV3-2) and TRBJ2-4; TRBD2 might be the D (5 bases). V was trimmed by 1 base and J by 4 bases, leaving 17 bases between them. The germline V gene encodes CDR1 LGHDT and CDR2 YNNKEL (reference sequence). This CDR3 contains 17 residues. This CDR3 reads CASSQGLRASGKNIQYF. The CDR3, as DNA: TGTGCCAGCAGCCAAGGGTTGCGGGCCTCGGGAAAAAACATTCAGTACTTC.

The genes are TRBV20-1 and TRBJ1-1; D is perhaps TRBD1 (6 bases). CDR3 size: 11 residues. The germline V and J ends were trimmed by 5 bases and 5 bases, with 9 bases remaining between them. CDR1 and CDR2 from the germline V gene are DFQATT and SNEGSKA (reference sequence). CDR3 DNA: TGCAGTGCTCCAGACAGGACTGAAGCTTTCTTT. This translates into CSAPDRTEAFF.

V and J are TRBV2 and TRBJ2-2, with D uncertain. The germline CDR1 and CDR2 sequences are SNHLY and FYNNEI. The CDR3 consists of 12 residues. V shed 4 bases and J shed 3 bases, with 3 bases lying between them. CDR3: CASSVDTGELFF. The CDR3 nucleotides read TGTGCCAGCAGTGTGGACACCGGGGAGCTGTTTTTT.

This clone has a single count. CDR3 nucleotide sequence: TGTGCCAGCAGTTTATGGGCGGGAGGCTCCTACAATGAGCAGTTCTTC. Translation gives CASSLWAGGSYNEQFF. This chain connects TRBV28 to TRBJ2-1, with 8 nucleotides matching TRBD2. Germline V CDR1 and CDR2: MDHEN, SYDVKM. The CDR3 is 16 amino acids. The ends lost 0 bases at V and 0 bases at J; junction bases unmatched: 1. Full variable domain (missing parts from reference TRBV28 and TRBJ2-1): DVKVTQSSRYLVKRTGEKVFLECVQDMDHENMFWYRQDPGLGLRLIYFSYDVKMKEKGDIPEGYSVSREKKERFSLILESASTNQTSMYLCASSLWAGGSYNEQFFGPGTRLTVL.

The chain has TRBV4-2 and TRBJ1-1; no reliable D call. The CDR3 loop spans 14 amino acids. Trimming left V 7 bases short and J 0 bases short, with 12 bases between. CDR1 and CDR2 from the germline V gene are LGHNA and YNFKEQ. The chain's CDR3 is CASTMVPMNTEAFF. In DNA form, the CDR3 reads TGTGCCAGCACCATGGTCCCTATGAACACTGAAGCTTTCTTT.